Described below is a single T cell receptor beta chain sequence and its context. Its antigen is unknown. The record has no base qualities; no much larger clone is one base away. The cohort consisted of some 670 healthy bone marrow donors. All cohort members were sampled while nominally healthy, although unrecorded immune exposures were likely present. The donor tested CMV seronegative and was one of the 352 seronegative cohort members. Each donor provided a peripheral blood sample, and peripheral blood mononuclear cells were used for TCR beta sequencing. The Qiagen DNeasy Blood Extraction Kit was used to extract genomic DNA from the blood cell samples. The sample is drawn from a study of cytomegalovirus exposure and HLA in healthy donors (dated by TCRdb to about 2017). Background for the entire study: In an earlier analysis of several hundred of the donors, 276 Gb of sequence data and 90 million to 130 million unique TCR beta sequences from 150 million to 200 million T cells were reported. About 300 gigabases of sequencing data and roughly 90 million unique TCR sequences were included in an early release covering about 700 HLA-typed donors. Among the 398 genotyped donors, around 81% belonged to the genetic ancestry cluster associated with self-reported Caucasian donors. The aim of the study was to test whether cataloging public T cell receptors could identify signatures of past pathogen exposure. Using immunosequencing, the study profiled T cell repertoires from about 620 subjects and related those repertoires to cytomegalovirus serostatus. A separate validation cohort of roughly 130 different subjects was used in addition to the roughly 700-subject first cohort. The study combined high-throughput TCR immunosequencing, statistical association of individual TCRs with disease status, and machine learning to predict cytomegalovirus infection status. A later analysis re-analyzed previously published TCR beta repertoires from 600 to 850 donors and added high-resolution HLA genotyping to study TCR occurrence patterns. Rather than using new phenotypic data, the later analysis identified candidate immune exposures from TCR beta sequences and from how often those sequences occurred across donors. An earlier analysis of approximately 500 of the donors applied high-throughput TCR beta sequencing to assess whether each TCR beta V gene segment acted as functional or pseudogenic. Donor age, sex, ethnicity and CMV serostatus were compiled together with the repertoire data. A later genetic analysis took genome-wide SNP genotypes for about three fifths of the 666 donors and used that subset as a discovery cohort. Every repertoire in the discovery cohort had been generated on one and the same sequencing platform. HLA typing covered class I and class II loci at four-digit resolution. Typing coverage varied by locus: roughly 629-630 donors for A, B, C, DRB1 and DQB1; around 560 for DQA1; more than 600 for DPA1; roughly 470 for DPB1. Several DR-DQ haplotypes were treated as single units for association and clustering because of strong linkage in the cohort. On average, roughly 200,000 unique TCR beta nucleotide sequences were sequenced per donor among 300 to 500 genotyped donors of the cohort, with roughly 18% of those sequences being non-productive. Results and caveats for the whole study, not just this receptor: Some IMGT-functional V segments, including TRBV6-2 and TRBV6-3, could not be told apart with the 87-base-pair reads, so those segments were excluded. Only TCR beta chains were sequenced in this cohort, and the absence of alpha or paired-chain data limited detectable features. The authors suggested that the approach could potentially be extended to other disease states and immunological phenotypes. In a later analysis, HLA-associated TCR beta chains were found to be more clonally expanded and to have lower generation probabilities than equally common non-associated chains. A few of the identified cytomegalovirus-associated TCR beta chains were confirmed in vitro to be specific for cytomegalovirus antigens. Most TCR sequences were seen in very few donors, while some public TCRs were found in many individuals. In a later analysis, TCR association rates were found to vary across HLA loci, with the most associated TCRs seen for DRB1 alleles and the fewest for HLA-C alleles. Linkage disequilibrium might explain the correlated functional status among segregating V segments, but an unknown experimental factor could not be excluded. A later analysis reported that several top co-occurrence clusters appeared linked to parvovirus B19, influenza, CMV and Epstein-Barr virus. Roughly uniform sequencing depth across donors was assumed in presence/absence analyses, although this assumption may not hold. In both the original and validation cohorts, the classifier was reported to diagnose cytomegalovirus status with high specificity and sensitivity. Because HLA typing was unavailable for some donors at each locus, only the typed subset was used in association tests. For the cohort, immune exposure information was limited to CMV serostatus. Because counts were too low, roughly 18 rarely observed V segments, including chromosome 9 orphons, were left out of the earlier analysis of approximately 500 of the donors. In a later genetic analysis, fewer N-insertions in productive TCRs were reported among donors in an Asian-associated ancestry cluster than the roughly 700-donor mean. In an earlier analysis of more than 450 of the donors, most TCR beta V segments were observed in productive rearrangements about 87% or about 30% of the time, broadly matching IMGT annotations. A later genetic analysis associated a missense DCLRE1C variant with V-gene and J-gene trimming of TCR beta chains, and an independent cohort replicated the association. A total of fewer than 200 TCR beta chains were listed by the study as associated with cytomegalovirus. A cluster of highly shared sequence variants was judged likely to be a technical artifact of the sequencing pipeline. At a false discovery rate of 0.05, a later analysis linked 15,000 to 20,000 TCR beta sequences to specific HLA alleles. In a later analysis, most CMV-associated TCR beta chains were found to appear HLA-restricted, with HLA associations seemingly driven largely by CMV exposure. A further reported finding was that TCR beta sequences accurately predicted the HLA-A and HLA-B alleles for most subjects in the first cohort. When HLA alleles, especially DR and DQ, strongly co-occurred, TCR associations were difficult to assign to individual alleles.

Spanning cysteine to phenylalanine, the CDR3 consists of 16 amino acids. The only DNA kept is the CDR3, 48 bases in frame from the first base. V loses 2 bases at its end and J loses 5 bases; junction bases beyond the gene matches: 11. The library was prepared using the immunoSEQ multiplex PCR assay. The multiplex PCR relied on a mix of 60 forward primers for TCR Vbeta segments and 13 reverse primers for TCR Jbeta segments. A multiplex PCR assay on genomic DNA amplified the CDR3 region of rearranged TCR beta genes. Amplified TCR beta libraries were sequenced as 87-base-pair reads on the Illumina HiSeq System. The authors' analysis ran thus. Across the 666 repertoires, a later analysis counted some 80 million unique TCR beta chains, around 11 million of which were shared by at least two donors. Raw reads were error-corrected and collapsed into unique sequences with a nearest-neighbor algorithm that merged closely related sequences to remove PCR and sequencing errors. To assign V, D and J gene segments, CDR3 sequences were aligned to IMGT reference sequences. For a sequence to be retained, a match of at least six nucleotides was required to both a V gene segment and a J gene segment. Rearrangements were classified as productive when the CDR3 lacked stop codons and remained in frame with V and J, and all other rearrangements were classified as non-productive. Following IMGT convention, CDR3 was defined as the stretch from the second conserved V-encoded cysteine up to the conserved J-encoded phenylalanine. Sequences without an unambiguous match to a single V gene segment were excluded from the earlier analysis of about 600 of the donors. In an earlier analysis of 587 of the donors, a V segment was called functional when productive rearrangements were above 56.7%, and segregating when the standard deviation between donors exceeded 5%. A statistical classification framework was built to diagnose cytomegalovirus status from the catalog of TCR beta chain sequences. In a later analysis, V and J genes were assigned by comparing TCR nucleotide sequences against IMGT/GENE-DB human TR gene sequences. A later analysis assigned CDR3 sequences and most-parsimonious VDJ recombination scenarios with the TCRdist pipeline. In a later analysis, every TCR beta chain was defined by the combination of its CDR3 amino acid sequence and its V-gene family, and reads without a unique V-gene family were dropped. In a later analysis, fewer than 650 highly shared, low-generation-probability nucleotide sequences were removed to address suspected cross-contamination and a sequencing artifact. For each public chain, a later analysis derived a clonal expansion index from normalized ranks of inferred template counts within each repertoire. In a later analysis, generation probabilities were computed with a VDJ recombination model fitted to out-of-frame rearrangements, and the resulting probabilities were checked against IGoR. A later analysis scored TCR-TCR, TCR-HLA and TCR-CMV co-occurrence with hypergeometric tests, applying a repertoire-size bias correction to TCR pairs. To estimate false discovery rates, a later analysis permuted the HLA or CMV assignments 20 times. In a later analysis, co-occurring TCRs were grouped using DBSCAN, and TCRdist sequence similarity was added for clustering within HLA-allele-positive subsets. Co-occurrence clustering excluded repertoires with fewer than 30,000 or more than 120,000 public chains, plus five with anomalous nucleotide sharing. In its TCRdb copy, this immuneACCESS table keeps in-frame sequences only and misses some clones. Where compared with another copy, unresolved V genes explain less than half of these, and the others have no known cause. V, J and clone size are taken as reported in that table, and D and trimming were inferred from the DNA itself. The sample records 84,000 or so clones, over 70% of which are singletons. Of the sample, roughly 2% is held by the ten largest clones.

This receptor chain uses TRBV23-1 and TRBJ2-5; TRBD1 aligns with 7 central bases. TRBV23-1 is known as an ORF, though its function is uncertain. The source is a boy between 10 and 17 years old in good health and CMV-seronegative. The sample was PBMCs. The sequence in DNA is TGCGCCAGCAGTCAAACCCTATCACAGGGGCCGGAGACCCAGTACTTC. This is translated as CASSQTLSQGPETQYF.